Sequencing of this T cell receptor beta chain was carried out in a study of technical replicates of blood from several donors. Data came from immunoSEQ multiplex PCR; TCRdb stores just in-frame clones and leaves some out. This sample has about 12,000 clones, with around three quarters found just once. After removal of 4 bases from V and 4 bases from J, the junction contained 4 bases not matched to a gene. The CDR3 extends over 14 amino acids. The germline V gene encodes CDR1 WSHSY and CDR2 SAAADI. This chain connects TRBV10-2 to TRBJ1-5; 7 bases line up with TRBD1. Sequencing input: PBMCs. This sequence was found in a human donor in good health. CDR3 loop: CASSGEQGNQPQHF. In DNA form, the CDR3 reads TGCGCCAGCAGTGGAGAACAGGGGAATCAGCCCCAGCATTTT.